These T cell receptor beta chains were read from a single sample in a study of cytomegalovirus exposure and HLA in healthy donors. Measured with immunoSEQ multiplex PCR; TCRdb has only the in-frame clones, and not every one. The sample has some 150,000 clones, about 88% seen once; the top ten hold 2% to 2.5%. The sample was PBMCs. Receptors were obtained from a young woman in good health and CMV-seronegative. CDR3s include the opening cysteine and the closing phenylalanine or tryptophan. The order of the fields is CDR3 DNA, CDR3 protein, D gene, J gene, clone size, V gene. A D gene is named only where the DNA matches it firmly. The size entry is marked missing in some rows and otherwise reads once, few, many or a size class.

cdr3_nt: TGTGCCAGCTCCCCCGGGGTCTCTGGGGCCAACGTCCTGACTTTC
cdr3_aa: CASSPGVSGANVLTF
d_call: .
j_call: TRBJ2-6
clone_size: once
v_call: TRBV18

cdr3_nt: TGTGCCTGGAGTAGAATGGGACAGACGAATTCACCCCTCCACTTT
cdr3_aa: CAWSRMGQTNSPLHF
d_call: TRBD1
j_call: TRBJ1-6
clone_size: .
v_call: TRBV30

cdr3_nt: TGTGCCAGCAGCTCGACTAGCGGGAGTTCGGATGAGCAGTTCTTC
cdr3_aa: CASSSTSGSSDEQFF
d_call: TRBD2
j_call: TRBJ2-1
clone_size: .
v_call: TRBV11-3

cdr3_nt: TGTGCCAGCAGCCTCCGGTGGAGCCCCACAGATACGCAGTATTTT
cdr3_aa: CASSLRWSPTDTQYF
d_call: .
j_call: TRBJ2-3
clone_size: .
v_call: TRBV2

cdr3_nt: TGTGCCAGCAGTCTCGGGACTCCGCCTAACGAGCAGTACTTC
cdr3_aa: CASSLGTPPNEQYF
d_call: .
j_call: TRBJ2-7
clone_size: .
v_call: TRBV28

cdr3_nt: TGCGCCAGCAGCTTCGGACTAGCGGGGGGCACAGATACGCAGTATTTT
cdr3_aa: CASSFGLAGGTDTQYF
d_call: TRBD2
j_call: TRBJ2-3
clone_size: once
v_call: TRBV5-1

cdr3_nt: TGTGCCAGCAGCAGCCCTAGCGGGGACAGCTCCTACAATGAGCAGTTCTTC
cdr3_aa: CASSSPSGDSSYNEQFF
d_call: TRBD2
j_call: TRBJ2-1
clone_size: .
v_call: TRBV28

cdr3_nt: TGCGCCAGCAGCCTGGGACTAGCGGGAGTCCATGAGCAGTTCTTC
cdr3_aa: CASSLGLAGVHEQFF
d_call: TRBD2
j_call: TRBJ2-1
clone_size: .
v_call: TRBV5-1

cdr3_nt: TGTGCCAGTAGTATCGATTGGACAGGGGGAAAACTGTTTTTT
cdr3_aa: CASSIDWTGGKLFF
d_call: TRBD1
j_call: TRBJ1-4
clone_size: few
v_call: TRBV19

cdr3_nt: TGTGCCAGCAGTGAGGGACAGGACTACAATGAGCAGTTCTTC
cdr3_aa: CASSEGQDYNEQFF
d_call: TRBD1
j_call: TRBJ2-1
clone_size: many
v_call: TRBV6-1

cdr3_nt: TGTGCCAGCAGAGTCACTAGCGGGGGGTTCAATGAGCAGTTCTTC
cdr3_aa: CASRVTSGGFNEQFF
d_call: TRBD2
j_call: TRBJ2-1
clone_size: .
v_call: TRBV27

cdr3_nt: TGTGCCTGGAGTGTACCCTGGACAGGAGGGGAAAAACTGTTTTTT
cdr3_aa: CAWSVPWTGGEKLFF
d_call: TRBD1
j_call: TRBJ1-4
clone_size: .
v_call: TRBV30

cdr3_nt: TGTGCCAGCAGTTGGGCGGGGGTCTACGAGCAGTACTTC
cdr3_aa: CASSWAGVYEQYF
d_call: TRBD2
j_call: TRBJ2-7
clone_size: .
v_call: TRBV27

cdr3_nt: TGTGCCAGCAGTCGGGACTCCTACACAGATACGCAGTATTTT
cdr3_aa: CASSRDSYTDTQYF
d_call: .
j_call: TRBJ2-3
clone_size: few
v_call: TRBV27

cdr3_nt: TGTGCCAGCAGCCCCTTACCGGACCGACGGGAGGAGACCCAGTACTTC
cdr3_aa: CASSPLPDRREETQYF
d_call: .
j_call: TRBJ2-5
clone_size: once
v_call: TRBV5-6

cdr3_nt: TGTGCCAGCAGATCAGGTCTTCGAGTCGCCTATAATTCACCCCTCCACTTT
cdr3_aa: CASRSGLRVAYNSPLHF
d_call: .
j_call: TRBJ1-6
clone_size: .
v_call: TRBV7-2

cdr3_nt: TGCGCCAGCAGAGGTCCTGCGGGAGCCCCAGAGACCCAGTACTTC
cdr3_aa: CASRGPAGAPETQYF
d_call: TRBD2
j_call: TRBJ2-5
clone_size: .
v_call: TRBV10-1

cdr3_nt: TGTGCCAGCAGCTTTCGGGGGAATGAGCAGTTCTTC
cdr3_aa: CASSFRGNEQFF
d_call: .
j_call: TRBJ2-1
clone_size: once
v_call: TRBV7-2